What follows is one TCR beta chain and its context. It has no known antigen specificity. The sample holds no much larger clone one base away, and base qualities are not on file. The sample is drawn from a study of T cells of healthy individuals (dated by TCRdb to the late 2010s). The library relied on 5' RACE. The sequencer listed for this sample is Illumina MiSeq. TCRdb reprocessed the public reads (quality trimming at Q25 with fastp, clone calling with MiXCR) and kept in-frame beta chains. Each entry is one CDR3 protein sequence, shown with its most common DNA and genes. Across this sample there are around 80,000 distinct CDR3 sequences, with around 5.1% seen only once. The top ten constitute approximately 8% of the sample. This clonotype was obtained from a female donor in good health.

The sequenced DNA: TGTGCCATCAGTCACGGACAGGGCGGCGAGGAGACCCAGTACTTC. This sequence encodes CAISHGQGGEETQYF. This chain joins TRBV10-3 to TRBJ2-5, and 8 junctional nucleotides match TRBD1. Here V drops 5 bases and J drops 5 bases, and the junction holds 10 bases not matched to any gene. The germline V gene gives CDR1 as ENHRY and CDR2 as SYGVKD. The cysteine opens and the phenylalanine closes a CDR3 of 15 amino acids. Just the 45-base CDR3 DNA is kept, in frame starting at base 1.